The 17 T cell receptor beta chains below were found in one sample sequenced in a study of cytomegalovirus exposure and HLA in healthy donors. PCR primers comprised 60 Vbeta and 13 Jbeta primers. The table came from immunoSEQ multiplex PCR; TCRdb's copy has only in-frame clones and leaves some out. The sample carries around 30,000 clones, less than 70% recorded once. Sequencing was done on a sample of PBMCs. The receptors derive from a male donor in good health and CMV-seropositive.

A few counts support this clone. V is TRBV9 and J is TRBJ1-4, with TRBD1 matching over 9 bases. Germline-derived CDR1 and CDR2 are SGDLS and YYNGEE. Losses at the gene ends were 3 bases for V and 8 bases for J; bases not matched to a gene: 8. The CDR3 contains 15 residues. The CDR3 here is CASSGTGTGKEKLFF. The CDR3, as DNA: TGTGCCAGCAGCGGTACCGGGACAGGGAAAGAAAAACTGTTTTTT. The variable domain in full, with the rest retrieved from reference TRBV9 and TRBJ1-4, is DSGVTQTPKHLITATGQRVTLRCSPRSGDLSVYWYQQSLDQGLQFLIQYYNGEERAKGNILERFSAQQFPDLHSELNLSSLELGDSALYFCASSGTGTGKEKLFFGSGTQLSVL.

The table lists this clone with a count of one. The genes are TRBV7-6 and TRBJ2-1; D may be TRBD1 (6 bases). The germline V and J ends were trimmed by 0 bases and 9 bases, with 15 bases remaining between them. Germline assignment: CDR1 SGHVS and CDR2 FNYEAQ. The CDR3 has 15 amino acids. The CDR3 is CASSLAPLGAGEQFF. Written as DNA, the CDR3 is TGTGCCAGCAGCTTAGCCCCCCTGGGGGCGGGTGAGCAGTTCTTC.

V is TRBV7-9 and J is TRBJ2-3; TRBD2 matches 8 bases. Germline CDR1 is SEHNR and CDR2 is FQNEAQ (reference sequence). V trimming: 1 base; J trimming: 5 bases; junction bases outside the gene matches: 5. The CDR3 length is 15 residues. The CDR3 is CASSLGAGEGDTQYF. The DNA of the CDR3 is TGTGCCAGCAGCTTAGGAGCGGGGGAAGGAGATACGCAGTATTTT.

There are a few counts of this clone. The gene calls are TRBV4-1 and TRBJ2-5; 7 bases align to TRBD1. The CDR3 extends over 14 amino acids. Germline lookup yields CDR1 MGHRA and CDR2 YSYEKL. The trim removed 4 bases at V and 5 bases at J, leaving 7 bases unmatched. The chain's CDR3 is CASSRQGSSETQYF. The CDR3 region has the DNA TGCGCCAGCAGCCGACAGGGTTCGAGCGAGACCCAGTACTTC.

This sequence joins TRBV10-3 and TRBJ1-1, with TRBD1 identical over 7 bases. Losses at the gene ends were 11 bases for V and 3 bases for J; bases not matched to a gene: 12. The CDR3 extends over 14 amino acids. Germline CDR1 is ENHRY and CDR2 is SYGVKD. The chain's CDR3 is CAVRDRREDTEAFF. CDR3 in DNA: TGTGCCGTGAGGGACAGACGAGAGGACACTGAAGCTTTCTTT.

The rearrangement links TRBV7-8 to TRBJ1-2; 8 bases are a match to TRBD1. The J segment lost 4 bases and the V segment lost 5 bases, leaving 6 bases of the junction unmatched. The germline V gene encodes CDR1 SGHVS and CDR2 FQNEAQ. The CDR3 contains 14 residues. In nucleotides, the CDR3 is TGTGCCAGCAGCGACCGACAGGGGACCTATGGCTACACCTTC. It specifies CASSDRQGTYGYTF.

The chain employs TRBV6-1 and TRBJ2-1; 15 positions agree with TRBD2. There are 16 residues in the CDR3. Germline V gene lookup returns CDR1 MNHNS and CDR2 SASEGT. Trimming took 3 bases from V and 10 from J; bases not matched to a gene: 7. The CDR3 sequence is CASSDYPGTSGREQFF. The CDR3 DNA reads TGTGCCAGCAGTGATTACCCCGGGACTAGCGGGAGGGAGCAGTTCTTC.

The CDR3 loop reads CASMGGNYGYTF. CDR3 in DNA: TGTGCCAGCATGGGGGGAAACTATGGCTACACCTTC. The chain has TRBV27 and TRBJ1-2; a possible D gene is TRBD1 (5 bases). Trimming took 7 bases from V and 2 from J, leaving 8 bases between them. CDR1 is MNHEY and CDR2 is SMNVEV in the germline V gene (reference sequence). The CDR3 is made up of 12 amino acids.

The rearrangement joins TRBV14 to TRBJ1-5; D gene unclear. In germline, CDR1 is SGHDN, CDR2 FVKESK. Trimming removed 8 bases from V and 1 base from J, with 12 bases in between. This CDR3 has 14 residues. The CDR3 nucleotides are TGTGCCAGCTCCGAGGGTGGGAGCAATCAGCCCCAGCATTTT. As protein: CASSEGGSNQPQHF.

This clone was seen a few times. The J gene is TRBJ2-6, the V gene TRBV18; possibly TRBD2 for D (6 bases). In germline, CDR1 is KGHSH, CDR2 LQKENI. This CDR3 comprises 16 residues. Trimming pared 3 bases from V and 4 bases from J, leaving 13 bases between. In DNA, the CDR3 is TGTGCCAGCTCACCGGGACTCCCCTCAGGGGCCAACGTCCTGACTTTC. Its translation is CASSPGLPSGANVLTF.

J is TRBJ1-1 and V is TRBV11-3; D not resolved. The CDR3 has 14 amino acids. V was clipped by 4 bases and J by 7 bases, with 16 bases between them. The germline gives CDR1 SGHNT, CDR2 YENEEA. CDR3 region: CASSSPPGSSEAFF. The DNA for the CDR3 is TGTGCCAGCAGCTCGCCTCCGGGGTCGAGTGAAGCTTTCTTT.

The CDR3 coding sequence is TGTGCCAGCAGCCCCCGACTAGCTAGGACAGATACGCAGTATTTT. Amino acids: CASSPRLARTDTQYF. The J gene is TRBJ2-3, the V gene TRBV9; 7 bases line up with TRBD2. With V trimmed by 4 bases and J by 3 bases, 8 bases remained unmatched. Germline-derived CDR1 and CDR2 are SGDLS and YYNGEE. The CDR3 contains 15 residues.

The chain joins TRBV6-5 to TRBJ2-1, with a possible D match to TRBD2 (6 bases). CDR1 is MNHEY and CDR2 is SVGAGI in the germline V gene. V lost 2 bases and J lost 9, with 11 bases in between. The CDR3 length is 13 residues. The CDR3 nucleotides are TGTGCCAGCAGTTACGGGGGGAATAGTGAGCAGTTCTTC. Its translation is CASSYGGNSEQFF.

The chain links TRBV2 to TRBJ1-1; TRBD1 aligns across 8 bases. V gave up 6 bases and J gave up 1 base; unmatched junction bases: 7. This CDR3 comprises 15 residues. CDR1 is SNHLY and CDR2 is FYNNEI in the germline V gene. In DNA form, the CDR3 reads TGTGCCAGCAGGCACTCAGGACAGGGGAACACTGAAGCTTTCTTT. It translates to CASRHSGQGNTEAFF.

V usage is TRBV6-5 and J usage is TRBJ1-4, with D tentatively TRBD1 (5 bases). This CDR3 is 14 amino acids long. V was pared by 5 bases and J by 7 bases, with 14 bases between. Germline V gene lookup returns CDR1 MNHEY and CDR2 SVGAGI. This CDR3 is CASSASGYGEKLFF. The CDR3 DNA follows: TGTGCCAGCAGTGCTTCAGGGTATGGTGAAAAACTGTTTTTT.

The sample holds a few counts of this clone. The DNA for the CDR3 is TGTGCCAGCAGTCCTCCCAACGGGGGGGACTATGGCTACACCTTC. The encoded protein is CASSPPNGGDYGYTF. The rearrangement links TRBV13 to TRBJ1-2; D is perhaps TRBD1 (5 bases). The CDR3 loop spans 15 amino acids. Per the germline V gene, CDR1 is PRHDT and CDR2 is FYEKMQ (reference sequence). V lost 6 bases to trimming and J lost 3 bases, with 17 bases between them.

The chain uses TRBV27 and TRBJ2-6, with D hard to call. V lost 6 bases to trimming and J lost 0 bases, with 12 bases between them. Germline loops: CDR1 MNHEY, CDR2 SMNVEV (reference sequence). CDR3 size: 16 residues. CDR3 sequence (DNA): TGTGCCAGCAGCTTCCTGCGAGCCTCTGGGGCCAACGTCCTGACTTTC. Translating it yields CASSFLRASGANVLTF.